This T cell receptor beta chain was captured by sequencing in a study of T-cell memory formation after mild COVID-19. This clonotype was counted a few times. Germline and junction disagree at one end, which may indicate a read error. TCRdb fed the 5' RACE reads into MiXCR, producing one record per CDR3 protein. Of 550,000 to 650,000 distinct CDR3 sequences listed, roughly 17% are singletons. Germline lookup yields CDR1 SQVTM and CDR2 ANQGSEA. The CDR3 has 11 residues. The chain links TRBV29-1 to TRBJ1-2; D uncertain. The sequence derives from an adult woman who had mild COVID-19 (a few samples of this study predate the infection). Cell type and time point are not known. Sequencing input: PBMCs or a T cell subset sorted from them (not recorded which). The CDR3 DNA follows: TGCAGCGCTGAAGATAACTATGGCTACACCTTC. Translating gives CSAEDNYGYTF.